This TCR beta chain was sequenced during a study of shared clonotypes between healthy human individuals. Study conclusions and caveats: The study found about 5% of naive CD4 clonotypes shared across a handful of donors.

Naive CD8 cells comprised CD45RO-negative, CCR7-positively selected cells, excluding terminally differentiated effector memory CD45RA+ cells. Donation came from healthy HIV-negative adults that had no recent acute infections or vaccinations. CDR1 is SNHLY, CDR2 FYNNEI, per germline. The CDR3 is made up of 20 amino acids. The ends lost 6 bases at V and 6 bases at J; junction bases unmatched: 20. Generated by immunoSEQ multiplex PCR, the TCRdb table keeps only in-frame clones and is missing some. Among millions of clones, approximately 94% were seen once, and the ten largest hold about 1.1%. Notes on this clone: What it binds is not known.

This clonotype was obtained from a young man in good health. The chain uses TRBV2 and TRBJ2-1; 13 bases align to TRBD2. The specimen sequenced was naive CD8+ T cells sorted from blood. CDR3 sequence: CASRPTSGRAPGRTSNEQFF. For the CDR3, the DNA is TGTGCCAGCAGACCAACTAGCGGGAGGGCCCCAGGTCGTACGAGCAATGAGCAGTTCTTC. The entire variable domain, with the rest obtained from reference TRBV2 and TRBJ2-1, is as follows: EPEVTQTPSHQVTQMGQEVILRCVPISNHLYFYWYRQILGQKVEFLVSFYNNEISEKSEIFDDQFSVERPDGSNFTLKIRSTKLEDSAMYFCASRPTSGRAPGRTSNEQFFGPGTRLTVL.